This T cell receptor beta chain stems from a study of human T cells and chemical hapten exposure. This clonotype was found many times. TCRdb analysed the RACE reads with MiXCR anew, one entry per CDR3 protein. The table includes under 200,000 distinct CDR3 sequences, 28% detected once. Time point noted: patch test 3, about 24 weeks after DPC sensitization. Treatment: therapeutic diphenylcyclopropenone sensitization with weekly scalp DPC. The sequencing used whole blood, collected in connection with sensitization to the hapten diphenylcyclopropenone (DPC). The receptor was isolated from a woman under 30 with alopecia areata. Some clones in this sample may be carry-over from other donors' samples.

The CDR3 loop reads CSVRTSGRARSSYNEQFF. CDR3 bases: TGCAGCGTCCGGACTAGCGGGAGGGCCCGAAGCTCCTACAATGAGCAGTTCTTC. The chain combines TRBV29-1 with TRBJ2-1; the match to TRBD2 covers 15 bases. Trimming cost V 6 bases and J 0 bases; bases outside gene matches: 9. The CDR3 runs to 18 residues. CDR1 and CDR2 from the germline V gene are SQVTM and ANQGSEA.